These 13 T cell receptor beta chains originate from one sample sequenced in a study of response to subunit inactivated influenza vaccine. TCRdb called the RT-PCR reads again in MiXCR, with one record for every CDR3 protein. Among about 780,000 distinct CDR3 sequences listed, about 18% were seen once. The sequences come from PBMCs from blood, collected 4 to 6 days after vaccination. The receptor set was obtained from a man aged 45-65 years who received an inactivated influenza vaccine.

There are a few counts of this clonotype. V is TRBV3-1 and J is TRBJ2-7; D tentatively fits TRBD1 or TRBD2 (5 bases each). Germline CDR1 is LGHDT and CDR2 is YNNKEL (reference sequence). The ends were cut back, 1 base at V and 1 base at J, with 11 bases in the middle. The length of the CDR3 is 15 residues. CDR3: CASSQAPGRSYEQYF. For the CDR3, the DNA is TGTGCCAGCAGCCAAGCCCCGGGACGGTCCTACGAGCAGTACTTC.

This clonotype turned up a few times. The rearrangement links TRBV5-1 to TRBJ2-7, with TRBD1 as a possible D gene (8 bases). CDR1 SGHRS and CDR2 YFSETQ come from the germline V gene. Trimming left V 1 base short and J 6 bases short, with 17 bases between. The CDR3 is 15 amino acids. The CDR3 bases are TGCGCCAGCAGCTTGAGCGGGACAGGAGCGGTCGAGCAGTACTTC. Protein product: CASSLSGTGAVEQYF.

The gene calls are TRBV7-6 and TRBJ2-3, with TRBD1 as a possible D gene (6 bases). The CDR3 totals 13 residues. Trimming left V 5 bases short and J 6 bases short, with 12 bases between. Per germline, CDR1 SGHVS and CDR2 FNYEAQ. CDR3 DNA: TGTGCCAGCAGCCACCTCCAGGGGGATACGCAGTATTTT. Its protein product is CASSHLQGDTQYF.

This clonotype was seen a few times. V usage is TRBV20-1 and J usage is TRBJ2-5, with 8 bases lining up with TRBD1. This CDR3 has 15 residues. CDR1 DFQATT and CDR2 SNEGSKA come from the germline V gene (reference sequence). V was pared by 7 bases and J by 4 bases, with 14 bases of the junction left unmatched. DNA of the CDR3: TGCAGTGTTAGTGGGACAGGAGCCGTCGGAGAGACCCAGTACTTC. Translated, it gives CSVSGTGAVGETQYF.

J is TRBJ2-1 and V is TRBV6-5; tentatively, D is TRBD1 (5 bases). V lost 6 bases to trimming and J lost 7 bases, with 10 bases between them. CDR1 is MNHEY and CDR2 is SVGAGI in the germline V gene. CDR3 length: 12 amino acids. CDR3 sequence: CASSHGQNEQFF. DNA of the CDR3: TGTGCCAGCAGCCACGGACAAAATGAGCAGTTCTTC.

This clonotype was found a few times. CDR3 coding DNA: TGTGCCAACCAGCTCAAGGACAGGGAAAACATTCAGTACTTC. Its protein is CANQLKDRENIQYF. The chain employs TRBV6-2 or TRBV6-3 and TRBJ2-4; 8 bases align to TRBD1. CDR1 is MNHEY and CDR2 is SVGEGT in the germline V gene. This CDR3 region has 14 residues. V was clipped by 10 bases and J by 5 bases; unmatched bases: 10.

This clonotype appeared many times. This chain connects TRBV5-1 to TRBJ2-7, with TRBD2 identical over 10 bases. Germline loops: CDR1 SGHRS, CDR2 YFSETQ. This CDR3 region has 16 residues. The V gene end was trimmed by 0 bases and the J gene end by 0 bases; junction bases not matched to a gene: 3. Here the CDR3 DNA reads TGCGCCAGCAGCTTGGTTACTAGCGGGAACTCCTACGAGCAGTACTTC. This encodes CASSLVTSGNSYEQYF. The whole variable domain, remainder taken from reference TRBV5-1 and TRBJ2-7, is KAGVTQTPRYLIKTRGQQVTLSCSPISGHRSVSWYQQTPGQGLQFLFEYFSETQRNKGNFPGRFSGRQFSNSRSEMNVSTLELGDSALYLCASSLVTSGNSYEQYFGPGTRLTVT.

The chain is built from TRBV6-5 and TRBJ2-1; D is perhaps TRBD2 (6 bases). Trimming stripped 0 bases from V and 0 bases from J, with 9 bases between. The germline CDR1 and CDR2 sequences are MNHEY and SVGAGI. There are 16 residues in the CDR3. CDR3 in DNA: TGTGCCAGCAGTTACTCATTGGGGGGCTCCTACAATGAGCAGTTCTTC. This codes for CASSYSLGGSYNEQFF.

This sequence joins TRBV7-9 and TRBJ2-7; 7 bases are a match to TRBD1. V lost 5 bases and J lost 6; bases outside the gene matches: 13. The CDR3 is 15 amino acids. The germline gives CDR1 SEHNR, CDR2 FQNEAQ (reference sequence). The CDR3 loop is CASSARDTGVGEQYF. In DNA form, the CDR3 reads TGTGCCAGCAGCGCGCGAGATACAGGGGTGGGCGAGCAGTACTTC.

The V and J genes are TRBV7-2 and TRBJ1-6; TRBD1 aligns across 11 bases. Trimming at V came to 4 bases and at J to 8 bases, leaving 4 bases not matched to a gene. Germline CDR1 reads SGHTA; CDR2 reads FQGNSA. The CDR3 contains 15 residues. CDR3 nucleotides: TGTGCCAGCAGCTCCGGGACAGGGGGAGATTCACCCCTCCACTTT. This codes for CASSSGTGGDSPLHF.

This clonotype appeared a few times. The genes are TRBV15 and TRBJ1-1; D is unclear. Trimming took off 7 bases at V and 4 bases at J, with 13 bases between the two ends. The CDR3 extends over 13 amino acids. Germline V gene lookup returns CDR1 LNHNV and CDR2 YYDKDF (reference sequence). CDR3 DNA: TGTGCCACCACACGGGGAGTTAGCACTGAAGCTTTCTTT. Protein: CATTRGVSTEAFF.

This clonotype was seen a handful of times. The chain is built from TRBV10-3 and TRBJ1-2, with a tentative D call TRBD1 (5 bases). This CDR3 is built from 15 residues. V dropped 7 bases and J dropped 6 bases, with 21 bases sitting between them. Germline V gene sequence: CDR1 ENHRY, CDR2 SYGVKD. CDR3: CAINFSQGKRDGYTF. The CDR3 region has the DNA TGTGCCATCAATTTTTCCCAGGGAAAGCGAGATGGCTACACCTTC.

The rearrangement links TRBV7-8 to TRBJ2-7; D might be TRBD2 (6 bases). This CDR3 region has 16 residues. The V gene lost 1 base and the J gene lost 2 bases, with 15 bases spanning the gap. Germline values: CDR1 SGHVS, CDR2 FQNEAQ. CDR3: CASSLEIWREPYEQYF. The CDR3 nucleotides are TGTGCCAGCAGCTTAGAGATATGGAGGGAACCCTACGAGCAGTACTTC.